The count of the clone carrying this T cell receptor beta chain is one. The antigen is undetermined. It was with a sample-barcoded 5' primer and a J-beta primer mix that a second PCR of roughly 7 to 11 cycles was run. From the 5' RACE reads, TCRdb called clonotypes with MiXCR, one entry per CDR3 protein. The data show 540,000 or so distinct CDR3 sequences, roughly a quarter seen once. This entry belongs to a study of blood T cells in healthy people across ages. Study observations and caveats: Compared with aged donors, long-lived donors showed fewer expanded clones, suggesting selection.

Germline assignment: CDR1 MNHNS and CDR2 SASEGT. The CDR3 runs to 17 residues. The ends lost 7 bases at V and 5 bases at J; junction bases unmatched: 17. The chain is built from TRBV6-1 and TRBJ2-3; 8 bases agree with TRBD2. The sequenced material came from blood. The TCR sequence derives from a woman aged 70-85 years in good health. Here the CDR3 reads CASTQGAVRGARDTQYF. Here the CDR3 DNA reads TGTGCCAGCACCCAAGGTGCTGTGCGGGGGGCAAGAGATACGCAGTATTTT.